This passage covers 15 T cell receptor beta chains from one sample sequenced in a study of cytomegalovirus exposure and HLA in healthy donors. 60 Vbeta and 13 Jbeta primers were used in PCR. The data were produced by immunoSEQ multiplex PCR, yet TCRdb's version contains in-frame clones alone and is incomplete. The sample consists of 85,000 to 130,000 clones, 65% to 90% of them appearing once. The material sequenced was PBMCs. The receptors come from a man aged 45-65 years in good health and CMV-seronegative.

The chain couples TRBV9 to TRBJ2-2, with 7 nucleotides matching TRBD2. The V gene's germline CDR1 is SGDLS and CDR2 YYNGEE. V trimming: 0 bases; J trimming: 4 bases; junction bases outside the gene matches: 6. This CDR3 spans 16 amino acids. The CDR3 DNA reads TGTGCCAGCAGCGTAGCGTCGGGGGGTGTCACCGGGGAGCTGTTTTTT. Translation gives CASSVASGGVTGELFF. The full variable domain, in which reference TRBV9 and TRBJ2-2 provide the parts outside the CDR3, is DSGVTQTPKHLITATGQRVTLRCSPRSGDLSVYWYQQSLDQGLQFLIQYYNGEERAKGNILERFSAQQFPDLHSELNLSSLELGDSALYFCASSVASGGVTGELFFGEGSRLTVL.

The sample holds a few counts of this clone. The rearrangement uses TRBV7-8 and TRBJ2-4; 9 nucleotides align to TRBD1. J lost 9 bases, V lost 5 bases, and 8 bases had no gene match. There are 14 residues in the CDR3. Looked up from germline, CDR1 is SGHVS and CDR2 is FQNEAQ. The CDR3 DNA reads as TGTGCCAGCAGCCAACAGGGGGCGCTGGGCATTCAGTACTTC. This translates into CASSQQGALGIQYF.

V usage is TRBV18 and J usage is TRBJ2-3, with 10 bases identical to TRBD1. The CDR3 is 15 residues long. Trimming removed 2 bases from V and 7 bases from J; junction bases left unmatched: 6. CDR1 and CDR2 from the germline V gene are KGHSH and LQKENI. The CDR3 loop is CASSPGQGVFYTQYF. The CDR3, as DNA: TGTGCCAGCTCACCAGGACAGGGGGTCTTTTATACGCAGTATTTT.

The rearrangement links TRBV4-3 to TRBJ1-3; the match to TRBD1 covers 7 bases. The CDR3 is 16 residues long. CDR1 is LGHNA, CDR2 YSLEER, per germline. The ends lost 0 bases at V and 7 bases at J; junction bases unmatched: 9. CDR3 DNA sequence: TGCGCCAGCAGCCAAGATTTCAGTGGGACAGCCAACACCATATATTTT. Encoded protein: CASSQDFSGTANTIYF.

The rearrangement joins TRBV19 to TRBJ1-4, with TRBD1 matching 7 bases. V shed 3 bases and J 14 bases; nucleotides not matched to a gene: 12. Per germline, CDR1 LNHDA and CDR2 SQIVND (reference sequence). The CDR3 spans 14 residues. This CDR3 reads CASSITGEPRRLFF. The DNA for the CDR3 is TGTGCCAGTAGTATCACAGGGGAGCCGCGGCGCCTGTTTTTT.

The V and J genes are TRBV7-9 and TRBJ2-2, with 14 bases fitting TRBD2. CDR1 and CDR2 from the germline V gene are SEHNR and FQNEAQ (reference sequence). The CDR3 loop spans 18 amino acids. The J segment lost 7 bases and the V segment lost 5 bases, leaving 12 bases of the junction unmatched. The CDR3 sequence is CASSPRLAGGPKDGELFF. Here the CDR3 DNA reads TGTGCCAGCAGCCCTAGACTAGCGGGGGGGCCGAAGGACGGGGAGCTGTTTTTT.

This clone was detected only a few times. This sequence joins TRBV7-9 and TRBJ2-3, with TRBD2 identical over 12 bases. The V gene end was trimmed by 5 bases and the J gene end by 4 bases; junction bases not matched to a gene: 16. In germline, CDR1 is SEHNR, CDR2 FQNEAQ (reference sequence). The CDR3 extends over 19 amino acids. The CDR3 here is CASSPLQGRTSGAADTQYF. The CDR3 DNA follows: TGTGCCAGCAGCCCCCTACAGGGCAGGACTAGCGGGGCCGCAGATACGCAGTATTTT.

This clone was picked up one time. The rearrangement links TRBV2 to TRBJ1-2, with D unclear. The CDR3 is 15 residues long. The germline gives CDR1 SNHLY, CDR2 FYNNEI. Trimming stripped 2 bases from V and 4 bases from J, with 14 bases between. CDR3 sequence reads: CASSEPTLGSYGYTF. In DNA form, the CDR3 reads TGTGCCAGCAGTGAACCGACACTGGGGAGCTATGGCTACACCTTC.

The J gene is TRBJ2-5, the V gene TRBV6-5; D might be TRBD2 (6 bases). Germline-derived CDR1 and CDR2 are MNHEY and SVGAGI. The V and J ends lost 1 base and 5 bases respectively, with 17 bases between them. CDR3 length: 16 amino acids. The CDR3 spells CASSYFDGSGGETQYF. The CDR3 nucleotides are TGTGCCAGCAGTTACTTTGACGGGAGCGGAGGGGAGACCCAGTACTTC.

The rearrangement joins TRBV28 to TRBJ1-1, with 7 bases identical to TRBD1. This CDR3 is 13 amino acids long. Germline CDR1 reads MDHEN; CDR2 reads SYDVKM. Trimming took 6 bases from V and 4 from J; bases not matched to a gene: 5. CDR3 sequence reads: CASRDRTGTEAFF. The CDR3, as DNA: TGTGCCAGCAGGGACAGGACTGGCACTGAAGCTTTCTTT.

The chain recombines TRBV6-5 with TRBJ1-6; D is uncertain. The germline gives CDR1 MNHEY, CDR2 SVGAGI. Trimming took 5 bases from V and 10 from J, leaving 12 bases between them. The CDR3 is 13 amino acids. In DNA, the CDR3 is TGTGCCAGCAGTCCCCAACAGATATCACCCCTCCACTTT. It is translated as CASSPQQISPLHF.

The chain has TRBV15 and TRBJ1-2; possibly TRBD1 for D (6 bases). Germline loops: CDR1 LNHNV, CDR2 YYDKDF (reference sequence). The CDR3 extends over 14 amino acids. Trimming left V 2 bases short and J 2 bases short, with 9 bases between. This chain's CDR3 is CATSRSDRNYGYTF. DNA of the CDR3: TGTGCCACCAGCAGATCGGACAGAAACTATGGCTACACCTTC. Using reference TRBV15 and TRBJ1-2 for the parts outside the CDR3, the full variable domain is DAMVIQNPRYQVTQFGKPVTLSCSQTLNHNVMYWYQQKSSQAPKLLFHYYDKDFNNEADTPDNFQSRRPNTSFCFLDIRSPGLGDTAMYLCATSRSDRNYGYTFGSGTRLTVV.

The gene calls are TRBV5-5 and TRBJ2-3; D possibly corresponds to TRBD1 (5 bases). Germline V gene data show CDR1 as SGHKS and CDR2 as YYEKEE (reference sequence). With 2 bases removed from V and 2 bases from J, the gap between germline ends came to 15 bases. The CDR3 covers 16 residues. CDR3: CASSLERGSPTDTQYF. The CDR3 DNA reads TGTGCCAGCAGCTTAGAAAGGGGAAGTCCCACAGATACGCAGTATTTT.

The chain uses TRBV7-2 and TRBJ1-5; 9 bases fit TRBD1. CDR1 and CDR2 (germline): SGHTA, FQGNSA. The V and J ends lost 3 bases and 5 bases, in that order; junction bases with no gene match: 5. CDR3 size: 15 residues. CDR3 DNA sequence: TGTGCCAGCAGCTTCCTGACAGGGGGTTATCAGCCCCAGCATTTT. It yields the protein CASSFLTGGYQPQHF.

J is TRBJ2-2 and V is TRBV11-2; the D is unclear. Between the trimmed V and J ends, which lost 3 bases and 6 bases, there was a span of 14 bases. Germline CDR1 and CDR2: SGHAT and FQNNGV. This CDR3 spans 15 amino acids. CDR3 DNA: TGTGCCAGCAGCTTGGCGGTACCATTCCCCGGGGAGCTGTTTTTT. Protein sequence: CASSLAVPFPGELFF. The full variable domain, completed using reference TRBV11-2 and TRBJ2-2, is EAGVAQSPRYKIIEKRQSVAFWCNPISGHATLYWYQQILGQGPKLLIQFQNNGVVDDSQLPKDRFSAERLKGVDSTLKIQPAKLEDSAVYLCASSLAVPFPGELFFGEGSRLTVL.